The 20 T cell receptor beta chains below all came from one sample that was sequenced in a study of identical twins. From the 5' RACE reads, TCRdb called clonotypes with MiXCR, one entry per CDR3 protein. The sample consists of roughly 700,000 distinct CDR3 sequences, 8.6% of them appearing once. These data also featured in a second study, about yellow fever vaccine responses in identical twins.

The sequenced material came from PBMCs. The receptor source for this set is a woman between 18 and 29 years old in good health.

This clonotype occurred a few times. This chain joins TRBV29-1 and TRBJ1-1; 7 bases are shared with TRBD1. V was clipped by 5 bases and J by 6 bases; unmatched bases: 6. The length of the CDR3 is 12 residues. CDR1 is SQVTM, CDR2 ANQGSEA, per germline. The CDR3 is CSVSQGSAEAFF. The DNA for the CDR3 is TGCAGCGTTTCACAGGGGTCCGCTGAAGCTTTCTTT.

This clonotype was detected a few times. The chain has TRBV6-1 and TRBJ2-5; perhaps D is TRBD1 or TRBD2 (7 bases each). Germline V gene sequence: CDR1 MNHNS, CDR2 SASEGT. V was pared by 2 bases and J by 1 base, with 14 bases between. The CDR3 has 16 amino acids. CDR3 nucleotide sequence: TGTGCCAGCAGTGAATCGCAGCGGGACAGCCAAGAGACCCAGTACTTC. Translating it yields CASSESQRDSQETQYF.

This clonotype was seen more than once but under ten times. This chain uses TRBV6-6 with TRBJ2-1; no firm D call. Trimming took off 4 bases at V and 8 bases at J, with 9 bases between the two ends. There are 12 residues in the CDR3. Germline V lookup: CDR1 MNHNY, CDR2 SVGAGI (reference sequence). CDR3 protein: CASSSGVYEQFF. The DNA of the CDR3 is TGTGCCAGCAGTTCTGGGGTATATGAGCAGTTCTTC.

The V gene is TRBV2, the J gene TRBJ2-1; tentative D call: TRBD1 (6 bases). From germline, CDR1 is SNHLY and CDR2 FYNNEI. Deletions cut 6 bases from V and 0 bases from J, with 15 bases between. The CDR3 length is 16 residues. Written as DNA, the CDR3 is TGTGCCAGCAGGGACAGCCCCTATAGCTCCTACAATGAGCAGTTCTTC. Its protein is CASRDSPYSSYNEQFF.

This clonotype was counted only a few times. V usage is TRBV10-3 and J usage is TRBJ2-1, with 14 bases lining up with TRBD2. The germline V gene has CDR1 ENHRY and CDR2 SYGVKD. The CDR3 totals 19 residues. J lost 6 bases, V lost 2 bases, and 12 bases had no gene match. The CDR3, as DNA: TGTGCCATCAGTGAGCCGGGACTAGCGGGAGCTTCCTTGGTCAATGAGCAGTTCTTC. Protein: CAISEPGLAGASLVNEQFF.

This clonotype turned up a few times. V and J are TRBV6-1 and TRBJ2-3; the match to TRBD1 covers 11 bases. This CDR3 has 16 amino acids. Germline-derived CDR1 and CDR2 are MNHNS and SASEGT. V was clipped by 6 bases and J by 2 bases; unmatched bases: 7. CDR3 DNA: TGTGCCAGCAGACCCGGGACAGGGGGGAACACAGATACGCAGTATTTT. Encoded protein: CASRPGTGGNTDTQYF.

The rearrangement links TRBV7-9 to TRBJ1-4; 7 nucleotides agree with TRBD1. Germline lookup yields CDR1 SEHNR and CDR2 FQNEAQ (reference sequence). V trimming: 8 bases; J trimming: 4 bases; junction bases outside the gene matches: 4. This CDR3 is 13 amino acids long. The CDR3 region is CASVDRFNEKLFF. In nucleotides, the CDR3 is TGTGCCAGCGTGGACAGGTTTAATGAAAAACTGTTTTTT.

This clonotype came up many times. V and J are TRBV7-9 and TRBJ1-1; no clear D. Between the trimmed V and J ends, which lost 1 base and 1 base, there was a span of 7 bases. Germline lookup yields CDR1 SEHNR and CDR2 FQNEAQ (reference sequence). The CDR3 is 14 amino acids. The DNA of the CDR3 is TGTGCCAGCAGCTTAGGGATTGCGAACACTGAAGCTTTCTTT. It encodes CASSLGIANTEAFF.

The sample holds a few counts of this clonotype. CDR3 coding DNA: TGTGCCAGCAAACTAAGATTTGTCGATGAGCAGTTCTTC. This encodes CASKLRFVDEQFF. J is TRBJ2-1 and V is TRBV6-2 or TRBV6-3, with unresolved D. Germline assignment: CDR1 MNHEY and CDR2 SVGEGT. CDR3 length: 13 amino acids. With 7 bases removed from V and 8 bases from J, the gap between germline ends came to 15 bases.

The chain joins TRBV4-3 to TRBJ2-1; 8 positions agree with TRBD2. The CDR3 totals 16 residues. CDR1 LGHNA and CDR2 YSLEER come from the germline V gene. The J segment lost 0 bases and the V segment lost 2 bases, leaving 3 bases of the junction unmatched. CDR3 sequence reads: CASSQLAGSSYNEQFF. The CDR3, as DNA: TGCGCCAGCAGCCAACTAGCGGGTAGCTCCTACAATGAGCAGTTCTTC.

This clonotype has at least ten counts. V usage is TRBV27 and J usage is TRBJ1-6, with D possibly being TRBD1 (5 bases). This CDR3 has 14 amino acids. Trimming took 1 base from V and 10 from J, leaving 11 bases between them. The V gene's germline CDR1 is MNHEY and CDR2 SMNVEV (reference sequence). The CDR3 nucleotides read TGTGCCAGCAGTTTATGGGGGTATCGCTCACCCCTCCACTTT. This sequence encodes CASSLWGYRSPLHF.

This clonotype was seen at least ten times. This chain uses TRBV7-6 with TRBJ2-4; D gene ambiguous. The germline CDR1 and CDR2 sequences are SGHVS and FNYEAQ. CDR3 size: 15 residues. With 3 bases removed from V and 5 bases from J, the gap between germline ends came to 14 bases. The CDR3 coding sequence is TGTGCCAGCAGCTTGGGAACTTTTAGCCAAAACATTCAGTACTTC. Its protein is CASSLGTFSQNIQYF. Full variable domain (outside the CDR3, taken from reference TRBV7-6 and TRBJ2-4): GAGVSQSPRYKVTKRGQDVALRCDPISGHVSLYWYRQALGQGPEFLTYFNYEAQQDKSGLPNDRFSAERPEGSISTLTIQRTEQRDSAMYRCASSLGTFSQNIQYFGAGTRLSVL.

This clonotype was counted between two and nine times. The gene calls are TRBV6-1 and TRBJ1-1; 7 bases are a match to TRBD1. Germline V gene data show CDR1 as MNHNS and CDR2 as SASEGT. V lost 7 bases, J lost 6 bases, and 11 bases stayed unmatched. There are 14 residues in the CDR3. CDR3 loop: CASTQIGQASEAFF. DNA for the CDR3: TGTGCCAGCACCCAAATCGGACAGGCCTCTGAAGCTTTCTTT.

V and J are TRBV12-5 and TRBJ2-1; 11 bases map to TRBD2. This CDR3 region has 16 residues. V shed 5 bases and J 3 bases; nucleotides not matched to a gene: 6. CDR1 is LGHNT and CDR2 is FRNRAP in the germline V gene. The CDR3 DNA sequence: TGTGCTAGTGGTCTTAGGGGACTAGCGGACTACAATGAGCAGTTCTTC. Translation gives CASGLRGLADYNEQFF.

This clonotype was found a few times. J is TRBJ2-3 and V is TRBV20-1; D gene uncertain. The CDR3 runs to 12 residues. V lost 6 bases and J 1 base, leaving 8 bases between the germline ends. Germline CDR1 reads DFQATT; CDR2 reads SNEGSKA (reference sequence). This chain's CDR3 is CSAEPGTDTQYF. The CDR3 bases are TGCAGTGCGGAACCTGGCACAGATACGCAGTATTTT.

J is TRBJ2-1 and V is TRBV2; a possible D gene is TRBD1 (6 bases). Germline V gene data show CDR1 as SNHLY and CDR2 as FYNNEI. Trimming cost V 2 bases and J 15 bases, with 14 bases left between them. This CDR3 has 12 residues. The CDR3 reads CASSEQQGLVFF. The DNA of the CDR3 is TGTGCCAGCAGTGAACAACAGGGCCTAGTGTTCTTC.

The chain carries TRBV12-3 or TRBV12-4 and TRBJ2-4; a weak D match, TRBD1 (5 bases). The CDR3 runs 12 residues. The V end lost 5 bases, the J end lost 11 bases, and 13 bases lay between the germline ends. This chain's CDR3 is CASSRAGFVQYF. DNA of the CDR3: TGTGCCAGCAGTCGTGCAGGGTTTGTTCAGTACTTC.

This clonotype was detected only a few times. The V gene is TRBV20-1, the J gene TRBJ2-7; D not certain. The CDR3 has 11 residues. Germline-derived CDR1 and CDR2 are DFQATT and SNEGSKA (reference sequence). With 6 bases removed from V and 7 bases from J, the gap between germline ends came to 13 bases. CDR3 protein: CSAPRSAEQYF. As DNA, the CDR3 is TGCAGTGCCCCCCGGTCCGCGGAGCAGTACTTC.

This clonotype was recorded many times. The chain combines TRBV6-2 or TRBV6-3 with TRBJ2-7, with a possible D match to TRBD2 (5 bases). The germline CDR1 and CDR2 sequences are MNHEY and SVGEGT. Trimming cost V 2 bases and J 3 bases, with 14 bases left between them. This CDR3 is 15 amino acids long. CDR3 in amino acids: CASSYGDGIHYEQYF. The CDR3 DNA sequence: TGTGCCAGCAGTTACGGAGACGGGATCCACTACGAGCAGTACTTC.

The rearrangement uses TRBV4-2 and TRBJ2-7, with D perhaps matching TRBD1 (5 bases). Germline V CDR1 and CDR2: LGHNA, YNFKEQ. V was shortened by 2 bases and J by 2 bases, with 22 bases between the two germline ends. CDR3 length: 18 residues. The CDR3 is CASSQIPITGSLAYEQYF. The CDR3 DNA sequence: TGTGCCAGCAGCCAAATACCCATCACAGGCTCCCTGGCCTACGAGCAGTACTTC.